The 15 T cell receptor beta chains below come from one sample, sequenced in a study of T-cell reconstitution after alpha-beta-depleted transplantation in children. This sample's TCRbeta library carried unique molecular identifier barcodes. TCRdb used MiXCR to reprocess the PCR reads, holding one entry per CDR3 protein. The table lists hundreds of thousands of distinct CDR3 sequences, about 23% of them singletons. Sequencing used PBMCs, mostly from graft donor cells, obtained 360 days after TCRalphabeta/CD19-depleted stem cell transplant. The source is a boy less than two years old who had a stem cell transplant for acute myeloid leukemia, so the T cells may come from the graft donor.

This clonotype showed up many times. The chain has TRBV12-3 or TRBV12-4 and TRBJ2-1; D is unclear. V dropped 4 bases and J dropped 7 bases, with 5 bases sitting between them. This CDR3 has 11 residues. The CDR3 DNA follows: TGTGCCAGCAGTTCACTGAATGAGCAGTTCTTC. Amino acids: CASSSLNEQFF.

This rearrangement joins TRBV12-5 to TRBJ2-1, with D unresolved. The V and J ends lost 6 bases and 7 bases respectively, with 10 bases between them. Germline CDR1 reads LGHNT; CDR2 reads FRNRAP. The CDR3 consists of 12 residues. The DNA of the CDR3 is TGTGCTAGTGGACCCCAGATGAATGAGCAGTTCTTC. Translation gives CASGPQMNEQFF.

A few counts support this clonotype. V usage is TRBV21-1 and J usage is TRBJ2-1; TRBD1 is the table's D call and was not checked against the DNA. TRBV21-1 is labeled a pseudogene. This CDR3 region has 14 residues. CDR3 protein: CASMGDGVYNEQFF. CDR3 DNA: TGTGCCAGCATGGGGGACGGGGTCTACAATGAGCAGTTCTTC.

This clonotype was seen ten or more times. The chain recombines TRBV20-1 with TRBJ1-1; D is perhaps TRBD1 (6 bases). This CDR3 comprises 12 residues. Germline CDR1 DFQATT, CDR2 SNEGSKA (reference sequence). V lost 5 bases to trimming and J lost 1 base, with 8 bases between them. In DNA form, the CDR3 reads TGCAGTGCTCTAGGGGGGAACACTGAAGCTTTCTTT. Amino acid sequence: CSALGGNTEAFF.

The chain combines TRBV28 with TRBJ2-5, with TRBD2 as a possible D gene (5 bases). V was cut by 2 bases and J by 2 bases, with 12 bases left in between. CDR3 length: 15 amino acids. The germline V gene encodes CDR1 MDHEN and CDR2 SYDVKM. The chain's CDR3 is CASSLLDYLQETQYF. As DNA, the CDR3 is TGTGCCAGCAGTTTACTCGACTACCTTCAAGAGACCCAGTACTTC.

V gene TRBV4-3 combines with J gene TRBJ2-7, with D unresolved. Trimming shortened V by 3 bases and J by 6 bases, and 9 bases separated the two germline ends. The length of the CDR3 is 12 residues. Germline loops: CDR1 LGHNA, CDR2 YSLEER. CDR3 residues: CASSHTSGEQYF. DNA of the CDR3: TGCGCCAGCAGCCATACTTCTGGCGAGCAGTACTTC.

V gene TRBV5-5 combines with J gene TRBJ2-5, with a weak D call TRBD1 (6 bases). The CDR3 covers 15 residues. Germline CDR1 reads SGHKS; CDR2 reads YYEKEE (reference sequence). V shed 4 bases and J shed 5 bases, with 18 bases lying between them. The CDR3 protein is CASSVNGRGFETQYF. In nucleotides, the CDR3 is TGTGCCAGCAGCGTCAACGGTAGGGGGTTCGAGACCCAGTACTTC.

This clonotype was found many times. This rearrangement joins TRBV11-2 to TRBJ2-7, with 10 bases aligning to TRBD1. The CDR3 length is 14 residues. J gave up 5 bases and V 4 bases, and 5 bases lay outside the gene matches. Germline CDR1 reads SGHAT; CDR2 reads FQNNGV. The DNA for the CDR3 is TGTGCCAGCAGCTCGAGAGGGACAGGGGACGAGCAGTACTTC. It is translated as CASSSRGTGDEQYF.

This clonotype was counted only a few times. This chain joins TRBV5-1 and TRBJ2-4; TRBD1 matches 10 bases. Germline CDR1 and CDR2: SGHRS and YFSETQ. This CDR3 is 13 amino acids long. Trimming took 4 bases from V and 9 from J; bases not matched to a gene: 4. CDR3 sequence reads: CASSGDRGGIQYF. The CDR3 DNA is TGCGCCAGCAGCGGGGACAGGGGTGGCATTCAGTACTTC.

The chain is built from TRBV10-3 and TRBJ2-5; possible D gene TRBD2, 7 bases. Germline loops: CDR1 ENHRY, CDR2 SYGVKD. This CDR3 comprises 13 residues. V was pared by 8 bases and J by 4 bases, with 14 bases between. This CDR3 reads CAIGGASIETQYF. For the CDR3, the DNA is TGTGCCATCGGGGGGGCTAGCATAGAGACCCAGTACTTC.

This clonotype has a single count. The chain couples TRBV5-5 to TRBJ2-7; a weak D match, TRBD1 (6 bases). V was clipped by 0 bases and J by 3 bases, with 10 bases between them. Germline values: CDR1 SGHKS, CDR2 YYEKEE (reference sequence). CDR3 size: 14 residues. CDR3 coding DNA: TGTGCCAGCAGCTTGGTACCAGGGGACTACGAGCAGTACTTC. Translation: CASSLVPGDYEQYF.

At least ten counts were recorded for this clonotype. The chain recombines TRBV20-1 with TRBJ1-1; D unclear. The CDR3 has 13 amino acids. Germline V gives CDR1 DFQATT, CDR2 SNEGSKA (reference sequence). V was pared by 3 bases and J by 1 base, with 9 bases between. The CDR3 nucleotides read TGCAGTGCTAGTATGCAGGCGAACACTGAAGCTTTCTTT. Amino acids: CSASMQANTEAFF.

In DNA form, the CDR3 reads TGTGCCAGCAGCTTCCGTGAAGCGTACAATGAGCAGTTCTTC. Its protein is CASSFREAYNEQFF. The chain uses TRBV7-9 and TRBJ2-1; no clear D. The germline V gene has CDR1 SEHNR and CDR2 FQNEAQ (reference sequence). The germline V and J ends were trimmed by 3 bases and 4 bases, with 10 bases remaining between them. The CDR3 loop spans 14 amino acids. The entire variable domain, with the rest obtained from reference TRBV7-9 and TRBJ2-1, is as follows: DTGVSQNPRHKITKRGQNVTFRCDPISEHNRLYWYRQTLGQGPEFLTYFQNEAQLEKSRLLSDRFSAERPKGSFSTLEIQRTEQGDSAMYLCASSFREAYNEQFFGPGTRLTVL.

The table lists this clonotype with a few counts. The genes are TRBV5-1 and TRBJ2-7; a weak D match, TRBD1 (6 bases). The CDR3 covers 14 residues. Germline CDR1 and CDR2: SGHRS and YFSETQ. V dropped 0 bases and J dropped 5 bases, with 12 bases sitting between them. The CDR3 protein is CASSLEPGHDEQYF. The CDR3 nucleotides read TGCGCCAGCAGCTTGGAACCGGGACACGACGAGCAGTACTTC.

This clonotype was counted a few times. The chain carries TRBV29-1 and TRBJ1-2, with D uncertain. The CDR3 length is 11 residues. The ends were cut back, 4 bases at V and 6 bases at J, with 9 bases in the middle. The germline V gene has CDR1 SQVTM and CDR2 ANQGSEA. The CDR3, as DNA: TGCAGCGTTGGGACTTACAATGGCTACACCTTC. Translated: CSVGTYNGYTF.